This is a list of T cell receptor beta chains from one sample in a study of shared clonotypes between healthy human individuals. The method was immunoSEQ multiplex PCR; TCRdb's version includes in-frame clones alone and lacks a portion of them. Of around 180,000 clones in the sample, just under 95% were seen once. The sequenced sample was naive CD4+ T cells sorted from blood. The receptors shown here come from a woman in her twenties or thirties in good health. Both conserved end residues are part of each CDR3. The D gene is left open where the match is weak. The listing skips clone size in some rows; elsewhere it reads once, few, many or a size class.

TGTGCCAGCAGTCCCGAAGGGGGTATGAACACTGAAGCTTTCTTT,CASSPEGGMNTEAFF,once,TRBV28,NA,TRBJ1-1
TGTGCCAGCGGACAGCGTTCCTCTGGGGCCAACGTCCTGACTTTC,CASGQRSSGANVLTF,NA,TRBV7-3,NA,TRBJ2-6
TGTGCCAGCTCACCACAGGGGGAGTACGGGGCTTTCTTT,CASSPQGEYGAFF,NA,TRBV18,NA,TRBJ1-1
TGTGCCAGCAGCTCAGGGGGTGCGGGGACAGCGTCTTATGGCTACACCTTC,CASSSGGAGTASYGYTF,NA,TRBV7-9,TRBD1,TRBJ1-2
TGCGCCAGCAGCTTGGTGTTTGCTAGCGGGAACATTCAATCCTACGAGCAGTACTTC,CASSLVFASGNIQSYEQYF,NA,TRBV5-1,TRBD2,TRBJ2-7
TGTGCCAGCAGTTCGACCGTGACAGGGGCTGTTTATGGCTACACCTTC,CASSSTVTGAVYGYTF,NA,TRBV28,TRBD1,TRBJ1-2
TGCGCCAGCAGCTTGGACGAGGGTTGGGAGACCCAGTACTTC,CASSLDEGWETQYF,NA,TRBV5-1,NA,TRBJ2-5
TGTGCCAGCTTGACAGGAATCCAAGAGACCCAGTACTTC,CASLTGIQETQYF,NA,TRBV27,NA,TRBJ2-5
TGTGCCAGCAGCACCAGGCGACGAGGACAAAGTCGGGCCAACGTCCTGACTTTC,CASSTRRRGQSRANVLTF,NA,TRBV7-1,NA,TRBJ2-6
TGTGCCAGCAGCCCGACGTCTACTTCCTACGAGCAGTACTTC,CASSPTSTSYEQYF,NA,TRBV7-8,NA,TRBJ2-7
TGCGCCACTCAGGACAGGCCTACCTACGAGCAGTACTTC,CATQDRPTYEQYF,NA,TRBV10-2,TRBD1,TRBJ2-7
TGTGCCAGCAGTGATTGGTACACTGAAGCTTTCTTT,CASSDWYTEAFF,NA,TRBV25-1,NA,TRBJ1-1
TGTGCCAGTAGTATCGGAGGGAGCTCCTATAATTCACCCCTCCACTTT,CASSIGGSSYNSPLHF,NA,TRBV19,NA,TRBJ1-6
TGTGCCAGCAGCGTAGCTTGGCCCGGGGAGCTGTTTTTT,CASSVAWPGELFF,NA,TRBV9,NA,TRBJ2-2
TGTGCCAGCTCACCTCCGGGACAGGGGGCCAATGAGCAGTTCTTC,CASSPPGQGANEQFF,NA,TRBV18,TRBD1,TRBJ2-1
TGCGCCAGCAGCTTGGGGCCGGACAGTCCCTACAATGAGCAGTTCTTC,CASSLGPDSPYNEQFF,once,TRBV5-1,NA,TRBJ2-1
TGTGCCAGCAGCTTAGGTCGACAGGGGAACACTGAAGCTTTCTTT,CASSLGRQGNTEAFF,NA,TRBV11-1,TRBD1,TRBJ1-1
TGTGCCAGCAGCTTATTTGGGGACAGGGGCACAGATACGCAGTATTTT,CASSLFGDRGTDTQYF,NA,TRBV7-9,TRBD1,TRBJ2-3
TGTGCCAACAGCGTAGTTATTGCGCTGGCACCTTCCTACGAGCAGTACTTC,CANSVVIALAPSYEQYF,once,TRBV9,NA,TRBJ2-7
TGTGCCAGCAGCTGGGTGGGGGACAGGGGTGAAAAACTGTTTTTT,CASSWVGDRGEKLFF,once,TRBV7-3,TRBD1,TRBJ1-4
TGTGCCAGCAGTTACTCACGACAGGGGGCGCGATACGAGCAGTACTTC,CASSYSRQGARYEQYF,NA,TRBV6-6,TRBD1,TRBJ2-7
TGTGCCAGCAGCTACACCGGGACAACGAACACCGGGGAGCTGTTTTTT,CASSYTGTTNTGELFF,NA,TRBV7-8,NA,TRBJ2-2
TGTGCCAGCAGTTTAGGGGGTGCGGACAGGGGATACTCACCCCTCCACTTT,CASSLGGADRGYSPLHF,NA,TRBV28,TRBD1,TRBJ1-6
TGTGCCACCGGACAGGGGGCGCCTGGGGCCAACGTCCTGACTTTC,CATGQGAPGANVLTF,NA,TRBV2,TRBD1,TRBJ2-6
TGTGCCAGAAGCCCCAGCCGGGATCTAAGCCCGACTAGCGGGGCTCTCTACGAGCAGTACTTC,CARSPSRDLSPTSGALYEQYF,NA,TRBV5-3,TRBD2,TRBJ2-7
TGTGCCGGACGGACATATTATACGCAGTATTTT,CAGRTYYTQYF,NA,TRBV21-1,NA,TRBJ2-3
TGTGCCAGCAGCACCGGGACAGGGGCCTACAATGAGCAGTTCTTC,CASSTGTGAYNEQFF,NA,TRBV7-9,TRBD1,TRBJ2-1
TGCGCCAGCAGCTCCGGGGCGCGGTCCTATGGCTACACCTTC,CASSSGARSYGYTF,NA,TRBV5-1,NA,TRBJ1-2
TGTGCCAGCAGTGAGGCGGGACAGACCTATGGCTACACCTTC,CASSEAGQTYGYTF,NA,TRBV2,TRBD1,TRBJ1-2
TGTGCCTGGAGTGACCCAAATCAAAGACACAAGTTGGTAAATGAGCAGTTCTTC,CAWSDPNQRHKLVNEQFF,NA,TRBV30,NA,TRBJ2-1
TGTGCCAGCAGCTCCGTCTCAGGGAACACTGAAGCTTTCTTT,CASSSVSGNTEAFF,NA,TRBV5-5,NA,TRBJ1-1
TGTGCCAGCAGGGGAGACAGGGTTTTTCAGCCCCAGCATTTT,CASRGDRVFQPQHF,NA,TRBV2,TRBD1,TRBJ1-5
TGTGCCAGCAGTCCTACTAGCGGCCGCTACGAGCAGTACTTC,CASSPTSGRYEQYF,NA,TRBV27,TRBD2,TRBJ2-7
TGTGCCATCAGTACCGGACAGGGAAGCACAGATACGCAGTATTTT,CAISTGQGSTDTQYF,NA,TRBV10-3,TRBD1,TRBJ2-3
TGTGCCAGCAGCTTAGAGGGACCTGGCCTCAGCGGGAGTCTCGACGAGCAGTACTTC,CASSLEGPGLSGSLDEQYF,NA,TRBV7-9,TRBD2,TRBJ2-7
TGTGCCAGCAGTTCTCTAGCGGGAGGAACCTACGAGCAGTACTTC,CASSSLAGGTYEQYF,NA,TRBV27,TRBD2,TRBJ2-7
TGTGCCAGCCAGTACCGGGAGGGCCCCAACGAGCAGTACTTC,CASQYREGPNEQYF,NA,TRBV11-2,TRBD2,TRBJ2-7
TGTGCCAGCAGCCAAGATAGGACAGCGTTGAACACTGAAGCTTTCTTT,CASSQDRTALNTEAFF,NA,TRBV4-2,NA,TRBJ1-1
TGTGCCAGCAGACGGGACAGGCAAGAGACCCAGTACTTC,CASRRDRQETQYF,NA,TRBV27,TRBD1,TRBJ2-5
TGTGCCAGCACCCTCAGGGGGAGCGTTTACGAGCAGTACTTC,CASTLRGSVYEQYF,once,TRBV28,TRBD1,TRBJ2-7
TGTGCCAGCAGTCTCGGACAGGGAATGGAGACCCAGTACTTC,CASSLGQGMETQYF,NA,TRBV9,TRBD1,TRBJ2-5
TGTGCCAGCAGCTTGGACGGTGCTCGTGGGGCCAACGTCCTGACTTTC,CASSLDGARGANVLTF,NA,TRBV7-9,NA,TRBJ2-6
TGTGCCAGTAGTTTCTTGGGACAAGGGGAGATCTACGAGCAGTACTTC,CASSFLGQGEIYEQYF,NA,TRBV19,NA,TRBJ2-7
TGCGCCAGTCGGACAGCCCGCAGCTCCTACGAGCAGTACTTC,CASRTARSSYEQYF,once,TRBV10-2,NA,TRBJ2-7
TGCGCCAGCAGCTTGGCACTAGCGGGAGGCTACGAGCAGTACTTC,CASSLALAGGYEQYF,NA,TRBV5-1,TRBD2,TRBJ2-7
TGTGCCAGCAGTTACCACGGGGGTTCTATGAACACTGAAGCTTTCTTT,CASSYHGGSMNTEAFF,NA,TRBV6-5,NA,TRBJ1-1
TGTGCCAGCAGTGGGACTAGCGGGAGTGCAGATACGCAGTATTTT,CASSGTSGSADTQYF,NA,TRBV2,TRBD2,TRBJ2-3
TGTGCCAGCAGTCAAAGCGGCGAGCAGTTCTTC,CASSQSGEQFF,NA,TRBV7-3,NA,TRBJ2-1
TGTGCCAGCTCAAGACGATCCGGGGCGGTAGACGACGAGCAGTACTTC,CASSRRSGAVDDEQYF,once,TRBV18,NA,TRBJ2-7
TGTGCCAGCAGCGTAGCTACCGGCCGATACTCTGGAAACACCATATATTTT,CASSVATGRYSGNTIYF,NA,TRBV9,NA,TRBJ1-3
TGCGCCAGCAGCTTTTCAGGGGATGATCAGCCCCAGCATTTT,CASSFSGDDQPQHF,few,TRBV5-1,NA,TRBJ1-5
TGTGCCAGCAGTTTTACCGGAGCTGGGGCCAACGTCCTGACTTTC,CASSFTGAGANVLTF,NA,TRBV27,NA,TRBJ2-6
TGTGCCAGCAGTTACTCGAGGGACCCATCCTACGAGCAGTACTTC,CASSYSRDPSYEQYF,NA,TRBV6-5,NA,TRBJ2-7
TGTGCCAGTAGTATAGGGACTTTGTCCTACGAGCAGTACTTC,CASSIGTLSYEQYF,NA,TRBV19,NA,TRBJ2-7
TGTGCCAGTAGTATAGGGGGGGTGAACACTGAAGCTTTCTTT,CASSIGGVNTEAFF,NA,TRBV19,NA,TRBJ1-1